Shown below are 27 T cell receptor beta chains from a single sample sequenced in a study of T cell repertoires in cytomegalovirus infection. Antigens of these TCRs are unknown. TCRdb fed the reads into MiXCR, producing one record per CDR3 protein. The table shows about 890,000 distinct CDR3 sequences, with approximately 30% occurring only once. The specimen was cultured CD8+ T cells from PBMCs, collected from culture after CMV antigen stimulation. Receptors originate from a human donor in good health (CMV status not recorded). Some clones in this sample may be carry-over from other donors' samples.

In regard to this clonotype: Since a much larger clone is just one base distant, this may be a read error. The conserved phenylalanine or tryptophan normally closing the CDR3 is absent here, so this likely arose from a read error. The V gene is TRBV7-8, the J gene TRBJ2-4; D unclear. The V gene lost 4 bases and the J gene lost 2 bases, with 18 bases spanning the gap. Germline loops: CDR1 SGHVS, CDR2 FQNEAQ. This CDR3 region has 17 residues. DNA of the CDR3: TGTGCCAGCAGCTCAGGCTTAGGGATTGGGCCCAAAAACATTCAGTACTCC. It yields the protein CASSSGLGIGPKNIQYS.

This clonotype was found many times. The J gene is TRBJ2-1, the V gene TRBV6-1; D is perhaps TRBD2 (5 bases). The germline CDR1 and CDR2 sequences are MNHNS and SASEGT. The CDR3 runs to 14 residues. The V end was cut by 5 bases, the J end by 2 bases, with 10 bases between. CDR3 in amino acids: CASSIRETYNEQFF. CDR3 nucleotide sequence: TGTGCCAGCAGTATAAGGGAGACCTACAATGAGCAGTTCTTC.

This chain uses TRBV29-1 with TRBJ1-1, with 12 bases fitting TRBD1. The germline CDR1 and CDR2 sequences are SQVTM and ANQGSEA. Trimming cost V 1 base and J 0 bases; bases outside gene matches: 0. This CDR3 spans 15 amino acids. For the CDR3, the DNA is TGCAGCGTTGAAGGGGACAGGGGGCTGAACACTGAAGCTTTCTTT. It encodes CSVEGDRGLNTEAFF. The full variable domain, rest sourced from reference TRBV29-1 and TRBJ1-1, is SAVISQKPSRDICQRGTSLTIQCQVDSQVTMMFWYRQQPGQSLTLIATANQGSEATYESGFVIDKFPISRPNLTFSTLTVSNMSPEDSSIYLCSVEGDRGLNTEAFFGQGTRLTVV.

CDR3 sequence reads: CASSLERTGIYEQYV. For the CDR3, the DNA is TGTGCCAGCAGCTTAGAGAGGACAGGGATCTACGAGCAGTACGTC. This chain links TRBV7-9 with TRBJ2-7; TRBD1 matches at 8 bases. J lost 3 bases, V lost 1 base, and 5 bases had no gene match. From germline, CDR1 is SEHNR and CDR2 FQNEAQ (reference sequence). CDR3 length: 15 amino acids.

The chain has TRBV4-3 and TRBJ1-5; D might be TRBD1 (5 bases). V was cut by 2 bases and J by 1 base, with 9 bases left in between. This CDR3 spans 15 amino acids. The germline V gene encodes CDR1 LGHNA and CDR2 YSLEER. Written as DNA, the CDR3 is TGCGCCAGCAGCCAAAACTGGGGCAGCAATCAGCCCCAGCATTTT. Its protein product is CASSQNWGSNQPQHF.

This chain links TRBV12-3 or TRBV12-4 with TRBJ1-5; 8 bases agree with TRBD1. CDR3 size: 15 residues. V lost 5 bases and J lost 5; bases outside the gene matches: 8. The CDR3 loop is CASSTRDRLHQPQHF. The CDR3 coding sequence is TGTGCCAGCAGTACCCGGGACAGGCTGCATCAGCCCCAGCATTTT.

This rearrangement joins TRBV6-5 to TRBJ2-5, with 8 nucleotides matching TRBD2. CDR1 is MNHEY and CDR2 is SVGAGI in the germline V gene. With 0 bases clipped from V and 1 base from J, the junction kept 7 bases outside the gene matches. The CDR3 runs 17 residues. CDR3 sequence: CASSYSTRGEAQETQYF. CDR3 in DNA: TGTGCCAGCAGTTACTCGACGCGGGGGGAGGCCCAAGAGACCCAGTACTTC.

The chain recombines TRBV3-1 with TRBJ2-3, with 7 bases fitting TRBD2. This CDR3 has 15 residues. Unmatched junction bases numbered 8, after V lost 4 bases and J lost 4 bases. Germline CDR1 is LGHDT and CDR2 is YNNKEL (reference sequence). CDR3 in amino acids: CASSRGGSRPDTQYF. The CDR3 DNA follows: TGTGCCAGCAGCCGGGGGGGGTCGAGACCAGATACGCAGTATTTT.

The chain links TRBV2 to TRBJ2-7; 8 bases are a match to TRBD1. This CDR3 is 13 amino acids long. CDR1 SNHLY and CDR2 FYNNEI come from the germline V gene. The V and J ends lost 8 bases and 2 bases, in that order; junction bases with no gene match: 5. The CDR3 DNA sequence: TGTGCCAGCTGGGGGACAGGAGCCTACGAGCAGTACTTC. It specifies CASWGTGAYEQYF.

The V and J genes are TRBV6-5 and TRBJ1-6; possible D gene TRBD1, 5 bases. Germline V gene data show CDR1 as MNHEY and CDR2 as SVGAGI. Trimming pared 0 bases from V and 13 bases from J, leaving 10 bases between. The CDR3 is 13 amino acids. For the CDR3, the DNA is TGTGCCAGCAGTTACTCGGGGGAGCCGCCCCTCCACTTT. The encoded protein is CASSYSGEPPLHF.

A note on this clonotype: Relative to the germline gene, one junction end is altered; a read error may explain this. This chain uses TRBV7-4 with TRBJ1-1; D is unresolved. CDR1 SGHVT and CDR2 SQSDAQ come from the germline V gene. The CDR3 is 14 residues long. For the CDR3, the DNA is TGTGCCAGCAGCTTAGGCAGTCTTAACACTGAAACTTTCTTT. It translates to CASSLGSLNTETFF.

This clonotype was seen ten or more times. This rearrangement joins TRBV10-3 to TRBJ1-1, with D hard to call. Per germline, CDR1 ENHRY and CDR2 SYGVKD. This CDR3 contains 15 residues. Trimming removed 2 bases at V and 3 bases at J, with 13 bases between. The CDR3 bases are TGTGCCATCAGTGAGCTTGACGGGGTTGACACTGAAGCTTTCTTT. It is translated as CAISELDGVDTEAFF.

This clonotype was counted a few times. The chain links TRBV4-1 to TRBJ1-1; D call uncertain. The germline V gene encodes CDR1 MGHRA and CDR2 YSYEKL. The CDR3 spans 15 residues. V was clipped by 0 bases and J by 1 base, with 9 bases between them. The DNA of the CDR3 is TGCGCCAGCAGCCAAGATTCTCGGGGGAACACTGAAGCTTTCTTT. It codes for CASSQDSRGNTEAFF.

A few counts support this clonotype. The V call is TRBV11-1, the J call TRBJ2-1, with D perhaps TRBD1 or TRBD2 (6 bases each). Trimming left V 1 base short and J 7 bases short, with 17 bases between. The CDR3 length is 16 residues. Germline values: CDR1 SGHAT, CDR2 FQDESV (reference sequence). The CDR3 sequence is CASSLVKGGRVNEQFF. Written as DNA, the CDR3 is TGTGCCAGCAGCTTAGTTAAGGGGGGACGAGTAAATGAGCAGTTCTTC.

At least ten counts were recorded for this clonotype. CDR3 nucleotide sequence: TGTGCCAGCAGTTTTTTTAGCGGGGCTTCTCTGATCTCCTACAATGAGCAGTTCTTC. Translating gives CASSFFSGASLISYNEQFF. V is TRBV12-3 or TRBV12-4 and J is TRBJ2-1, with 8 nucleotides matching TRBD2. The V and J ends lost 3 bases and 0 bases, in that order; junction bases with no gene match: 13. The CDR3 is 19 residues long.

The rearrangement joins TRBV7-9 to TRBJ2-1; possibly TRBD1 for D (6 bases). CDR1 is SEHNR and CDR2 is FQNEAQ in the germline V gene (reference sequence). The CDR3 sequence is 18 residues long. The ends were cut back, 0 bases at V and 1 base at J, with 16 bases in the middle. CDR3 loop: CASSLAARRTASYNEQFF. CDR3 DNA sequence: TGTGCCAGCAGCTTAGCGGCCCGAAGGACAGCGTCCTACAATGAGCAGTTCTTC.

The chain has TRBV28 and TRBJ2-7, with D maybe TRBD1 (5 bases). Germline V gene lookup returns CDR1 MDHEN and CDR2 SYDVKM. Trimming took 1 base from V and 2 from J, leaving 15 bases between them. The CDR3 totals 16 residues. Written as DNA, the CDR3 is TGTGCCAGCAGTTTATTTCTGACAGATTTTACCTACGAGCAGTACGTC. It specifies CASSLFLTDFTYEQYV.

The chain uses TRBV4-1 and TRBJ1-1, with D unclear. Germline V gene data show CDR1 as MGHRA and CDR2 as YSYEKL. CDR3 size: 13 residues. Trimming stripped 2 bases from V and 1 base from J, with 5 bases between. CDR3 in amino acids: CASSQTSNTEAFF. CDR3 DNA: TGCGCCAGCAGCCAAACCTCGAACACTGAAGCTTTCTTT.

This clonotype occurred a few times. J is TRBJ2-7 and V is TRBV4-1, with 9 bases matching TRBD1. The CDR3 runs 16 residues. J was trimmed by 5 bases and V by 3 bases; bases with no gene match: 11. From germline, CDR1 is MGHRA and CDR2 YSYEKL. CDR3 sequence (DNA): TGCGCCAGCAGCCACGAACCGAGGACAGGGGTCCACGAGCAGTACTTC. Translated, it gives CASSHEPRTGVHEQYF.

This clonotype was recorded once. J is TRBJ2-1 and V is TRBV3-1, with no clear D. CDR3 length: 16 residues. Trimming stripped 0 bases from V and 0 bases from J, with 9 bases between. The germline V gene encodes CDR1 LGHDT and CDR2 YNNKEL (reference sequence). The CDR3: CASSQENPYSYNEQFF. The CDR3 DNA sequence: TGTGCCAGCAGCCAAGAGAATCCCTACTCCTACAATGAGCAGTTCTTC.

This clonotype has at least ten counts. J is TRBJ2-7 and V is TRBV7-8; a possible D gene is TRBD1 (5 bases). Germline V gene sequence: CDR1 SGHVS, CDR2 FQNEAQ. The CDR3 runs 16 residues. Trimming took 0 bases from V and 3 from J, leaving 15 bases between them. The DNA of the CDR3 is TGTGCCAGCAGCTTAGCGCTAATCGGACATCTCTACGAGCAGTACGTC. Translated, it gives CASSLALIGHLYEQYV.

CDR3 amino acids: CASSPRGAAYRVDEKLFF. The CDR3 coding sequence is TGTGCCAGCAGCCCCAGGGGTGCAGCGTATCGGGTAGATGAAAAACTGTTTTTT. The gene calls are TRBV27 and TRBJ1-4; TRBD1 is a possible D gene (6 bases). The V end was cut by 6 bases, the J end by 6 bases, with 26 bases between. The CDR3 covers 18 residues. Germline V lookup: CDR1 MNHEY, CDR2 SMNVEV (reference sequence).

This clonotype has only a few counts. J is TRBJ2-2 and V is TRBV7-9, with 10 bases aligning to TRBD2. Losses at the gene ends were 5 bases for V and 6 bases for J; bases not matched to a gene: 9. This CDR3 has 16 residues. Per germline, CDR1 SEHNR and CDR2 FQNEAQ (reference sequence). The chain's CDR3 is CASSPSGGAVAGELFF. In nucleotides, the CDR3 is TGTGCCAGCAGCCCGAGCGGGGGGGCCGTGGCCGGGGAGCTGTTTTTT. Filled out from reference TRBV7-9 and TRBJ2-2, the complete variable domain reads DTGVSQNPRHKITKRGQNVTFRCDPISEHNRLYWYRQTLGQGPEFLTYFQNEAQLEKSRLLSDRFSAERPKGSFSTLEIQRTEQGDSAMYLCASSPSGGAVAGELFFGEGSRLTVL.

This chain uses TRBV6-5 with TRBJ2-1; D is perhaps TRBD1 (5 bases). V lost 6 bases, J lost 4 bases, and 13 bases lay in between. Germline lookup yields CDR1 MNHEY and CDR2 SVGAGI. The CDR3 runs 14 residues. Written as DNA, the CDR3 is TGTGCCAGCAGCCCGCGGACACAATACAATGAGCAGTTCTTC. Translation: CASSPRTQYNEQFF.

This clonotype was counted between two and nine times. The V and J genes are TRBV6-1 and TRBJ1-2, with TRBD1 matching over 8 bases. V shed 5 bases, J shed 5 bases, and the junction held 16 bases outside the gene matches. Germline loops: CDR1 MNHNS, CDR2 SASEGT. The CDR3 covers 17 residues. This CDR3 is CASSYEPGGPEGYGYTF. The CDR3 bases are TGTGCCAGCAGTTACGAGCCAGGGGGCCCCGAGGGATATGGCTACACCTTC.

About this clonotype: Its ends do not fully match the called genes, so a read error is possible. The rearrangement joins TRBV18 to TRBJ2-1; D is unresolved. This CDR3 spans 17 amino acids. Germline V gives CDR1 KGHSH, CDR2 LQKENI. The CDR3 is CASSDKEQLVPYNDQFF. DNA of the CDR3: TGTGCCAGCTCAGACAAGGAACAGCTAGTTCCCTACAATGATCAGTTCTTC.

The rearrangement uses TRBV10-3 and TRBJ2-7, with D possibly matching TRBD2 (5 bases). CDR3 length equals 15 residues. V lost 5 bases to trimming and J lost 1 base, with 15 bases between them. Looked up from germline, CDR1 is ENHRY and CDR2 is SYGVKD. The CDR3 DNA reads as TGTGCCATCAGTTCGGAGGAAATTTCTTCCTACGAGCAGTACTTC. Translation gives CAISSEEISSYEQYF.